These 6 T cell receptor beta chains originate from one sample sequenced in a study of T cells after yellow fever vaccination. TCRdb recomputed calls from the 5' RACE reads with MiXCR, one row per CDR3 protein. The sample has 300,000 to 350,000 distinct CDR3 sequences; around 10% are singletons. Material: CD4+ T cells sorted from PBMCs, obtained 45 days after the yellow fever booster vaccination. These receptors originate from a man between 18 and 29 years old who received the YFV17D yellow fever vaccine.

This clonotype has more than one count but fewer than ten. The rearrangement links TRBV11-2 to TRBJ2-1; TRBD2 matches 8 bases. The junction had 7 bases not matched to a gene; V was cut back by 6 bases and J by 0 bases. There are 16 residues in the CDR3. Germline CDR1 and CDR2: SGHAT and FQNNGV. The CDR3 coding sequence is TGTGCCAGCAGGAACCCAGCGGGGGCCTCCTACAATGAGCAGTTCTTC. Amino acid sequence: CASRNPAGASYNEQFF.

In its sample, this clonotype was seen a few times. This chain uses TRBV27 with TRBJ1-4; D remains ambiguous. Trimming shortened V by 3 bases and J by 3 bases, and 11 bases separated the two germline ends. This CDR3 contains 15 residues. The germline CDR1 and CDR2 sequences are MNHEY and SMNVEV (reference sequence). The DNA for the CDR3 is TGTGCCAGCAGTTTTGTGGGTAGCGCTAATGAAAAACTGTTTTTT. It translates to CASSFVGSANEKLFF.

This chain links TRBV5-1 with TRBJ1-1; D remains unclear. The CDR3 runs to 17 residues. The germline V gene has CDR1 SGHRS and CDR2 YFSETQ. V was cut by 2 bases and J by 0 bases, with 17 bases left in between. CDR3 DNA: TGCGCCAGCAGCTTTTCTTTGGCGGGTTCCATGAACACTGAAGCTTTCTTT. Translated, it gives CASSFSLAGSMNTEAFF.

V gene TRBV6-5 combines with J gene TRBJ2-5, with 7 bases identical to TRBD1. The germline gives CDR1 MNHEY, CDR2 SVGAGI. With 2 bases clipped from V and 5 bases from J, the junction kept 8 bases outside the gene matches. The CDR3 is 15 amino acids. CDR3 region: CASSYLGTAGETQYF. The CDR3 DNA reads as TGTGCCAGCAGTTACCTAGGGACAGCTGGGGAGACCCAGTACTTC.

This clonotype has a count of ten or more. The chain couples TRBV3-2 to TRBJ2-7; the table's D call of TRBD1 was not tested on the DNA. TRBV3-2 is termed a pseudogene. There are 16 residues in the CDR3. The CDR3 coding sequence is TGTGCCAGCAGCCACCTAAGGGGGACCGTCCCCTACGAGCAGTACTTC. This translates into CASSHLRGTVPYEQYF.

This clonotype was picked up a small number of times. The genes are TRBV5-1 and TRBJ2-3; D might be TRBD2 (5 bases). CDR3 length equals 14 residues. The ends were cut back, 6 bases at V and 1 base at J, with 12 bases in the middle. CDR1 and CDR2 (germline): SGHRS, YFSETQ. CDR3 DNA: TGCGCCAGCACCCAGACCGGGGGCACAGATACGCAGTATTTT. Translation: CASTQTGGTDTQYF.